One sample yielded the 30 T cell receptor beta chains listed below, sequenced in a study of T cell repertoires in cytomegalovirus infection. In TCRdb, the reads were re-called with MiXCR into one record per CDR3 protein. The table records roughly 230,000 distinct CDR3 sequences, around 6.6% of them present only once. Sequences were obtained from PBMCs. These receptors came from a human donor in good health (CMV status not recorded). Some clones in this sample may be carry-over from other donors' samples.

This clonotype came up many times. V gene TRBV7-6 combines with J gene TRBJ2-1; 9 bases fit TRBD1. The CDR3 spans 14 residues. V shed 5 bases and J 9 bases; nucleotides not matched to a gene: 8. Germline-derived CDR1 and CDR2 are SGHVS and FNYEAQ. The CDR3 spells CASSIRDREAEQFF. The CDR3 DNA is TGTGCCAGCAGCATTAGGGACAGGGAGGCTGAGCAGTTCTTC.

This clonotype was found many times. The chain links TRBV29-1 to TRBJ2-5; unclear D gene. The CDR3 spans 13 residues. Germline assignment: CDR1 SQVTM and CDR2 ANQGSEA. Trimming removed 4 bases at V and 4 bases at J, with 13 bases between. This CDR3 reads CSVVSPPRETQYF. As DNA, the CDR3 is TGCAGCGTTGTAAGTCCTCCCAGAGAGACCCAGTACTTC. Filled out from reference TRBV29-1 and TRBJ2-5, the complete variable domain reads SAVISQKPSRDICQRGTSLTIQCQVDSQVTMMFWYRQQPGQSLTLIATANQGSEATYESGFVIDKFPISRPNLTFSTLTVSNMSPEDSSIYLCSVVSPPRETQYFGPGTRLLVL.

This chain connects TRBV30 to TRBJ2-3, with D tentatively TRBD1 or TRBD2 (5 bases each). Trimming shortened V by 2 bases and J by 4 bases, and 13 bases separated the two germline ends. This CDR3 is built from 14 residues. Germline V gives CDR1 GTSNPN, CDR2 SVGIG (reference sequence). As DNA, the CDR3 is TGTGCCTGGAGTCCCGGGGCTAACGCAGATACGCAGTATTTT. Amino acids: CAWSPGANADTQYF. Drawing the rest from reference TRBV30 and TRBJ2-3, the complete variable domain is SQTIHQWPATLVQPVGSPLSLECTVEGTSNPNLYWYRQAAGRGLQLLFYSVGIGQISSEVPQNLSASRPQDRQFILSSKKLLLSDSGFYLCAWSPGANADTQYFGPGTRLTVL.

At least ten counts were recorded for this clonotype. As DNA, the CDR3 is TGCAGCGTTGATCTAGGGTCCGGGGCCAACGTCCTGACTTTC. Translating it yields CSVDLGSGANVLTF. The J gene is TRBJ2-6, the V gene TRBV29-1; D gene ambiguous. This CDR3 is built from 14 residues. Trimming left V 3 bases short and J 4 bases short, with 10 bases between. Germline assignment: CDR1 SQVTM and CDR2 ANQGSEA.

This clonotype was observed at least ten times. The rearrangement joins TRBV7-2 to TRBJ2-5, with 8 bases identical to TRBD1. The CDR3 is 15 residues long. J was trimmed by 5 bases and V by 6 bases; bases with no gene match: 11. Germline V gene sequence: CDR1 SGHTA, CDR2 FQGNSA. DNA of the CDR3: TGTGCCAGCAGTTCCGGGACAGGAAGTTACGAGACCCAGTACTTC. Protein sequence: CASSSGTGSYETQYF.

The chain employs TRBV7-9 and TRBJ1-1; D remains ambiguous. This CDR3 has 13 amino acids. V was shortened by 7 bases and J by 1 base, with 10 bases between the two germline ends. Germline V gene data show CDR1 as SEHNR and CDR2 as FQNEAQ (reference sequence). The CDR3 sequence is CASINPRNTEAFF. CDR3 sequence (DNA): TGTGCCAGCATTAACCCGCGGAACACTGAAGCTTTCTTT.

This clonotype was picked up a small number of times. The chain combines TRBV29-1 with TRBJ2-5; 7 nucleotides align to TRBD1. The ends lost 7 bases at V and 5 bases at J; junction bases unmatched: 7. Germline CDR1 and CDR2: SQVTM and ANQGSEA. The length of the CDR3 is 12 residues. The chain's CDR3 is CSAAQGWETQYF. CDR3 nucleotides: TGCAGCGCCGCACAGGGGTGGGAGACCCAGTACTTC.

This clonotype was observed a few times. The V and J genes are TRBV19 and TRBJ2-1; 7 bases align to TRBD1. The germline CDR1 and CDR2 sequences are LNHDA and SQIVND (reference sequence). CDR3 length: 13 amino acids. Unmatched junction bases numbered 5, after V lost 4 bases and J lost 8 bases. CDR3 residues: CASSTDRVHEQFF. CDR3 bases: TGTGCCAGTAGTACCGACAGGGTCCATGAGCAGTTCTTC.

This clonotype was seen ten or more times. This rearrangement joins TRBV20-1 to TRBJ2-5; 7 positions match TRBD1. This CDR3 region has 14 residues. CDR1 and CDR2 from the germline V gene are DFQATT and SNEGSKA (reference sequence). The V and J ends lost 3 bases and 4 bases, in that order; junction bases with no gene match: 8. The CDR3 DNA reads TGCAGTGCTAGGCAAGGGACAGCCCTAGAGACCCAGTACTTC. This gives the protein CSARQGTALETQYF.

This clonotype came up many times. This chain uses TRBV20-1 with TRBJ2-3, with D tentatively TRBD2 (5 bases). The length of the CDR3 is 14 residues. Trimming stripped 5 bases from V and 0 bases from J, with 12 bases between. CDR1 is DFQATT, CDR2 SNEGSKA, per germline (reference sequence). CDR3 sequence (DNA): TGCAGTGCTGAGAAGGACTGGAGCACAGATACGCAGTATTTT. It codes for CSAEKDWSTDTQYF.

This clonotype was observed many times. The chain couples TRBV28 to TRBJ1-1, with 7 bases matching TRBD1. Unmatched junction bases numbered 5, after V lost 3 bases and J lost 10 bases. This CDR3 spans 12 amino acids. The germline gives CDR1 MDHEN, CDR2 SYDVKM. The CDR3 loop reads CASSFRQGIAFF. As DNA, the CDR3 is TGTGCCAGCAGTTTTCGACAGGGTATAGCTTTCTTT.

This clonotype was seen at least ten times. CDR3 nucleotides: TGTGCCAGCAGTTCAGGGGTTGAAGCTTTCTTT. Amino acids: CASSSGVEAFF. This chain uses TRBV28 with TRBJ1-1, with D possibly being TRBD1 (6 bases). Germline loops: CDR1 MDHEN, CDR2 SYDVKM. Trimming took 4 bases from V and 7 from J, leaving 7 bases between them. This CDR3 comprises 11 residues.

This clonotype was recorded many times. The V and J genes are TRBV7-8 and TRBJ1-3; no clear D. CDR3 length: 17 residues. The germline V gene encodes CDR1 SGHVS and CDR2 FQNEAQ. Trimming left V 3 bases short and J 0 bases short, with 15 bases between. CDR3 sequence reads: CASSFDPGIFSGNTIYF. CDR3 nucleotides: TGTGCCAGCAGCTTCGACCCCGGGATTTTCTCTGGAAACACCATATATTTT.

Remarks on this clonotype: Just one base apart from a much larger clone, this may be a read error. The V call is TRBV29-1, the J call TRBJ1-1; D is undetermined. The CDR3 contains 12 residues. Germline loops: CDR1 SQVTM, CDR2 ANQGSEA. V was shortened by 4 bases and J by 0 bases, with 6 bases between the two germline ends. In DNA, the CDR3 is TGCAGCGTTGTCGTAGTGAACACTGAAGCTTTCTTT. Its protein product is CSVVVVNTEAFF.

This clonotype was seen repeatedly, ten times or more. CDR3 sequence reads: CSVRGGWNTEAFF. The CDR3 nucleotides are TGCAGCGTAAGGGGGGGCTGGAACACTGAAGCTTTCTTT. This chain uses TRBV29-1 with TRBJ1-1; possible D gene TRBD1, 6 bases. The germline CDR1 and CDR2 sequences are SQVTM and ANQGSEA. With 6 bases removed from V and 1 base from J, the gap between germline ends came to 12 bases. The CDR3 contains 13 residues.

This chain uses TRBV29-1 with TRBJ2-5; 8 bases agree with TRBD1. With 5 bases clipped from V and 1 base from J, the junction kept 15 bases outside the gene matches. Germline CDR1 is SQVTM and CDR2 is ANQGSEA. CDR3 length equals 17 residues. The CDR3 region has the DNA TGCAGCGTTTCCTTTCCCCCGCTGGACAGGGCCCAAGAGACCCAGTACTTC. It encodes CSVSFPPLDRAQETQYF.

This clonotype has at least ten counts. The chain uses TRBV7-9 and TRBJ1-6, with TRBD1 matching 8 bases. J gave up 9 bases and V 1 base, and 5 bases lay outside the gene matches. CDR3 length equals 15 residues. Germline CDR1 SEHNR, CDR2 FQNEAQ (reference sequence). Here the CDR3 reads CASSLGGTGPSPLHF. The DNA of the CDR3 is TGTGCCAGCAGCTTAGGGGGGACAGGACCTTCACCCCTCCACTTT.

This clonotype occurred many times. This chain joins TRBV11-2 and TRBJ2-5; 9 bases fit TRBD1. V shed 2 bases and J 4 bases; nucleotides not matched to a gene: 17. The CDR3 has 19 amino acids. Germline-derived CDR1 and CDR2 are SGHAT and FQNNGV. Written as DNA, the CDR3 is TGTGCCAGCAGCTTATTTGGACAGGGGCTACCCCGCTTGAGAGAGACCCAGTACTTC. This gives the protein CASSLFGQGLPRLRETQYF.

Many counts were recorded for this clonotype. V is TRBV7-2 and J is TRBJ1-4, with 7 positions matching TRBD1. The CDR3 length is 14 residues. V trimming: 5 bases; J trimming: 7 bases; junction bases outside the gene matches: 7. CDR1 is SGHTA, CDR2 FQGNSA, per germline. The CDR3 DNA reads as TGTGCCAGCAGCCTGGACAGGTGGAGTGAAAAACTGTTTTTT. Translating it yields CASSLDRWSEKLFF.

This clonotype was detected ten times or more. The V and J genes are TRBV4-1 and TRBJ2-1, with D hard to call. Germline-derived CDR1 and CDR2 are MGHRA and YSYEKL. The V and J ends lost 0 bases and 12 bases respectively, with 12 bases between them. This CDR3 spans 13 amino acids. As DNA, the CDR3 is TGCGCCAGCAGCCAAGATCTCCCGTCACTGCAGTTCTTC. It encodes CASSQDLPSLQFF.

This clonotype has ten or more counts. The DNA of the CDR3 is TGTGCCAGCAGCTTAGCAAGGGTCCCTAGCGAGCAGTACTTC. This codes for CASSLARVPSEQYF. This chain joins TRBV7-2 and TRBJ2-7; no clear D. Germline V gene sequence: CDR1 SGHTA, CDR2 FQGNSA. V lost 0 bases to trimming and J lost 6 bases, with 12 bases between them. The CDR3 runs 14 residues.

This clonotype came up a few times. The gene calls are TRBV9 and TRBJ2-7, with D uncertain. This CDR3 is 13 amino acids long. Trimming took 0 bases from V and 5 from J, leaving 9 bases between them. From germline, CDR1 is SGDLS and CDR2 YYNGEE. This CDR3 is CASSVDRADEQYF. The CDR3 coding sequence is TGTGCCAGCAGCGTAGATAGGGCAGACGAGCAGTACTTC.

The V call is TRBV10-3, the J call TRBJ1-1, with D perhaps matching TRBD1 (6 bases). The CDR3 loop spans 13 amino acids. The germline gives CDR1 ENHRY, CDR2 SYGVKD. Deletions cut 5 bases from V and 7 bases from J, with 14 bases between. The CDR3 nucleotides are TGTGCCATCAGTATGGGACAAAATCTTGAAGCTTTCTTT. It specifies CAISMGQNLEAFF.

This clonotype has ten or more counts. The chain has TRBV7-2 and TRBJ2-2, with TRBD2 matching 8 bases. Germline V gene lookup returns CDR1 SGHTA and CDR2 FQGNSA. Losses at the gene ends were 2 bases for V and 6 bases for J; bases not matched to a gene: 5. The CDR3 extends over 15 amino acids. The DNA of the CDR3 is TGTGCCAGCAGCTTATCAGCGGGGGATCCCGGGGAGCTGTTTTTT. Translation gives CASSLSAGDPGELFF. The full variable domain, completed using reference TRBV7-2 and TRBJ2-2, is GAGVSQSPSNKVTEKGKDVELRCDPISGHTALYWYRQSLGQGLEFLIYFQGNSAPDKSGLPSDRFSAERTGGSVSTLTIQRTQQEDSAVYLCASSLSAGDPGELFFGEGSRLTVL.

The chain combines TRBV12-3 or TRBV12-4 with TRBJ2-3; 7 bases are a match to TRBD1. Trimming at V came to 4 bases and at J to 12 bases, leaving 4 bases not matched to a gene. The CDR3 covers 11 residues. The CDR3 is CASSSDRNQYF. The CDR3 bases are TGTGCCAGCAGTTCGGACAGGAATCAGTATTTT.

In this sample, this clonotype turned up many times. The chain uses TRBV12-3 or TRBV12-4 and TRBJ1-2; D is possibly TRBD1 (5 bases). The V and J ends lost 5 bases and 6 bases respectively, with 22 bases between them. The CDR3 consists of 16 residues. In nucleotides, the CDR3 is TGTGCCAGCAGTCCCACGGGACCCTTATTAAAGAATGGCTACACCTTC. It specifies CASSPTGPLLKNGYTF.

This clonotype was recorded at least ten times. CDR3 DNA sequence: TGTGCCAGTAGTATGGTGGTTGCGAACACTGAAGCTTTCTTT. This sequence encodes CASSMVVANTEAFF. V is TRBV19 and J is TRBJ1-1, with D unclear. V was pared by 3 bases and J by 1 base, with 9 bases between. Per the germline V gene, CDR1 is LNHDA and CDR2 is SQIVND (reference sequence). This CDR3 has 14 residues.

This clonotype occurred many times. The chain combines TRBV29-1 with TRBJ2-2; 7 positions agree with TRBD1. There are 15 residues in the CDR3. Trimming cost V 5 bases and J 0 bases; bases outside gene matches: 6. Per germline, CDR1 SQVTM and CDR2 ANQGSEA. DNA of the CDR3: TGCAGCGTTTATCCGGGACAGTCGAACACCGGGGAGCTGTTTTTT. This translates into CSVYPGQSNTGELFF.

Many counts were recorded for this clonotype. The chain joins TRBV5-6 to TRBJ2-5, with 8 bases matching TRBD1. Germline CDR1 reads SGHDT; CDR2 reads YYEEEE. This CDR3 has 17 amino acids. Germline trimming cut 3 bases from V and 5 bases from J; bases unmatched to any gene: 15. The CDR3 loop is CASSSTPVGRGQETQYF. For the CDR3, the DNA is TGTGCCAGCAGCTCCACCCCGGTGGGCAGGGGGCAGGAGACCCAGTACTTC.

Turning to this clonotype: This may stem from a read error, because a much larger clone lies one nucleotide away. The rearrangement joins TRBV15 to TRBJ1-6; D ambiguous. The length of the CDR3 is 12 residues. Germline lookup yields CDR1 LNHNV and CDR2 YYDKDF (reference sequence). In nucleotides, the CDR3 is TGTGCCACCAGCACAATACTCGCACCCCTCTACTTT. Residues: CATSTILAPLYF.